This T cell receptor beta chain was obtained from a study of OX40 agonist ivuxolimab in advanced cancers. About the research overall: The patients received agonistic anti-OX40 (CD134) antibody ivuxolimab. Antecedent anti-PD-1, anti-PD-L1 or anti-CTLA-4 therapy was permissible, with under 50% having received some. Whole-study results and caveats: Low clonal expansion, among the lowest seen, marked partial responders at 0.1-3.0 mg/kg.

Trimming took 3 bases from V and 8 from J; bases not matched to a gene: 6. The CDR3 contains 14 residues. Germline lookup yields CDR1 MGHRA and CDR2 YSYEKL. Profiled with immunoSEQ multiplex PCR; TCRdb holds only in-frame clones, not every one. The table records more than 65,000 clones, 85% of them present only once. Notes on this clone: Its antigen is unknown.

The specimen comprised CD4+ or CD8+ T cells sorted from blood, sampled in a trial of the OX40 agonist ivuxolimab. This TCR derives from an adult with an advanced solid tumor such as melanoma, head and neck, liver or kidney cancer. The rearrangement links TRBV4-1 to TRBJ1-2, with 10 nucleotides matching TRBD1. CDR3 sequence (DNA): TGCGCCAGCAGCCAGCCCCGGGACAGGGGCGGCTACACCTTC. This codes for CASSQPRDRGGYTF.